This TCR beta chain derives from a study of T cell responses to AZD1222 COVID-19 vaccine. From germline, CDR1 is MNHNY and CDR2 SVGAGI (reference sequence). V was shortened by 6 bases and J by 3 bases, with 14 bases between the two germline ends. The CDR3 runs 14 residues. Profiling relied on immunoSEQ multiplex PCR, and the TCRdb table lists in-frame clones only, not all of them. This sample carries approximately 79,000 clones, around nine tenths of them seen once, and the ten largest clones take roughly 10%. General observations from the study: Clonal diversity may have been underestimated in mostly white British donors. Reportedly, close to half of spike-specific TCRs are directed against unmutated variant regions. Spike-specific TCR breadth and depth both grew after two AZD1222 doses. Without day 14 samples, only post-peak T cell repertoires were studied.

Concerning this clone: The antigen is not known.

Sample: peripheral blood, taken on day 0 of AZD1222 vaccination. This sequence joins TRBV6-6 and TRBJ2-5; maybe TRBD2 (6 bases). The TCR was taken from an adult in good health. The CDR3 protein is CASRTAGRKETQYF. In DNA, the CDR3 is TGTGCCAGCAGAACCGCGGGGAGAAAAGAGACCCAGTACTTC.